A selection of T cell receptor beta chains follows, all from one sample in a study of blood T cell repertoires in COVID-19. Clones were sequenced by immunoSEQ multiplex PCR, and TCRdb holds only the in-frame ones, with some missing. This sample yields roughly 200,000 clones, of which about 85% are seen a single time; around a fifth belongs to the top ten. The sequencing sample was made of peripheral blood. These receptor sequences come from a man between 60 and 75 years old with active or convalescent COVID-19. The CDR3 runs from the conserved cysteine through the conserved F or W. The D gene is left open where the match is weak. Clone size, where shown, is once, few, many, or a class for clones that have expanded.

>TRBV27|.|TRBJ2-7|TRBD2
TGTGCCAGCAGCCGGTGGGGTAGCGGGAGCTCCTACGAGCAGTACTTC
CASSRWGSGSSYEQYF
>TRBV18|.|TRBJ2-2|TRBD1
TGTGCCAGCTCACCGACGATTATGACAGGGGGTACCGGGGAGCTGTTTTTT
CASSPTIMTGGTGELFF
>TRBV5-5|.|TRBJ1-5|.
TGTGCCAGCAGGGCTTCAGGGGCTGACAATCAGCCCCAGCATTTT
CASRASGADNQPQHF
>TRBV15|.|TRBJ1-1|.
TGTGCCACCAGCAGACAGGGGAAAGGCACTGAAGCTTTCTTT
CATSRQGKGTEAFF
>TRBV30|.|TRBJ2-5|TRBD2
TGTGCCTGGAGATCCTCTATAGCGGGGGGGCGAGAGACCCAGTACTTC
CAWRSSIAGGRETQYF
>TRBV18|.|TRBJ1-2|.
TGTGCCAGCTCACCATTAGTAAAGGGGGACTATGGCTACACCTTC
CASSPLVKGDYGYTF
>TRBV5-5|.|TRBJ2-5|TRBD2
TGTGCCAGCAGCCCCGGGGAGGGCAGACAAGAGACCCAGTACTTC
CASSPGEGRQETQYF
>TRBV6-5|.|TRBJ1-6|.
TGTGCCAGCAGTTACCGCGGGGGGAACGCTAATTCACCCCTCCACTTT
CASSYRGGNANSPLHF
>TRBV24-1|once|TRBJ1-2|.
TGTGCCACCATATGTCAGGACTATGGCTACACCTTC
CATICQDYGYTF
>TRBV18|.|TRBJ2-3|.
TGTGCCAGCTCACTGGCCCTCCCCGCAGATACGCAGTATTTT
CASSLALPADTQYF
>TRBV6-1|.|TRBJ1-5|TRBD1
TGTGCCAGCAGTGAAATAATAACAGGGGGACAGCCCCAGCATTTT
CASSEIITGGQPQHF
>TRBV5-1|.|TRBJ1-1|.
TGCGCCAGCAGCCGGGAGGCGAACACTGAAGCTTTCTTT
CASSREANTEAFF
>TRBV5-1|.|TRBJ1-1|.
TGCGCCAGCAGCTGGGTTGGGGGCGGCACTGAAGCTTTCTTT
CASSWVGGGTEAFF
>TRBV2|.|TRBJ1-2|TRBD1
TGTGCCAGCCGGGGGGACAGGGGGCAAAGAGGCTATGGCTACACCTTC
CASRGDRGQRGYGYTF
>TRBV2|.|TRBJ1-2|.
TGTGCCAGCAGAGCCGGGTTAAGTGGCTACACCTTC
CASRAGLSGYTF
>TRBV7-9|once|TRBJ2-2|.
TGTGCCAGCAGCTTGAGGGGGTTTAACACCGGGGAGCTGTTTTTT
CASSLRGFNTGELFF
>TRBV5-1|.|TRBJ1-2|.
TGCGCCAGCAGCCAGGGAGGGGGATTGGACTATGGCTACACCTTC
CASSQGGGLDYGYTF
>TRBV21-1|.|TRBJ2-7|.
TGTGCCAGCAGCAAAGGGGTCAGCGTCCCTTACGAGCAGTACTTC
CASSKGVSVPYEQYF
>TRBV19|.|TRBJ1-2|.
TGTGCCAGTAGTACGGGGAATGGCTACACCTTC
CASSTGNGYTF
>TRBV7-3|.|TRBJ2-7|TRBD1
TGTGCCAGCAGCATTTCCGGGACAGGGCTCAACGAGCAGTACTTC
CASSISGTGLNEQYF
>TRBV30|.|TRBJ1-1|TRBD1
TGTGCCTCCAACGGGACAGAGCAAGCTTTCTTT
CASNGTEQAFF
>TRBV24-1|.|TRBJ2-1|TRBD2
TGTGCCACCAGTGATACGCTAGCGGGGGCCCACAATGAGCAGTTCTTC
CATSDTLAGAHNEQFF
>TRBV3-1/TRBV3-2|.|TRBJ2-2|TRBD1
TGTGCCAGCAGCCCTACCAGGGGGCAGGGGGAGCTGTTTTTT
CASSPTRGQGELFF
>TRBV27|.|TRBJ2-3|TRBD1
TGTGCCAGCAGCCTCGGGACAGGGGACCCCACAGATACGCAGTATTTT
CASSLGTGDPTDTQYF
>TRBV7-6|.|TRBJ1-6|TRBD1
TGTGCCAGCAGCCAAAGACCGGGACAGGGTAATTCACCCCTCCACTTT
CASSQRPGQGNSPLHF
>TRBV7-2|.|TRBJ1-2|.
TGTGCCAGCAGCACCCCTCGGAGAACGCAGGGCCCAGCCTATGGCTACACCTTC
CASSTPRRTQGPAYGYTF
>TRBV7-3|.|TRBJ2-5|TRBD1
TGTGCCAGCAGCTTAGGCACGGACAGGTTTCAAGAGACCCAGTACTTC
CASSLGTDRFQETQYF